This T cell receptor beta chain was documented in a study of CXCR3-negative and CXCR3-positive naive CD8 T cells. Study-wide background: Sequencing gave some 140 million TRB reads overall, about 1.5 +/- 0.3 million per library.

A CD45RO-CCR7+CD27+CD95- phenotype identified naive CD8+ T cells. 5' RACE with UMI labels generated the TRB cDNA libraries. From its re-call of the 5' RACE reads, TCRdb lists each CDR3 protein once, without DNA. The sample includes tens of thousands of distinct CDR3 sequences. The CDR3 is 17 residues long. Germline V gene lookup returns CDR1 MNHNY and CDR2 SVGAGI (reference sequence). The TCR originated in a human donor in good health. Some clones in this sample may be carry-over from other donors' samples. Sequencing input: naive CXCR3- CD8+ T cells from blood. Specified subset: CD45RO-CCR7+CD27+CD95- naive CD8+ T cells lacking CXCR3 (TNR3-). The chain uses TRBV6-6 and TRBJ2-1; with no DNA, the TCRdb D assignment of TRBD2 cannot be verified. The CDR3 spells CASSYGLAVYSYNEQFF.